The TCR beta chain described here comes from a study of T cells after yellow fever vaccination. The authors made TCR cDNA by 5'RACE template switching, adding a universal primer site and UMIs. TCRdb ran MiXCR on the 5' RACE reads and lists one entry per CDR3 protein. The sample includes 350,000 to 450,000 distinct CDR3 sequences, under 20% of them seen just once. This clonotype was picked up a small number of times. The CDR3 has 15 amino acids. Trimming cost V 4 bases and J 3 bases; bases outside gene matches: 7. Per germline, CDR1 SGHDT and CDR2 YYEEEE. The V gene is TRBV5-6, the J gene TRBJ2-1; 7 bases agree with TRBD2. The sequence was collected from a young man who received the YFV17D yellow fever vaccine. The sample consisted of PBMCs, taken before the yellow fever booster vaccination. CDR3: CASSPKSGDYNEQFF. DNA for the CDR3: TGTGCCAGCAGCCCTAAAAGCGGGGACTACAATGAGCAGTTCTTC.